This T cell receptor beta chain was obtained from a study of blood T cell repertoires in COVID-19 (dated by TCRdb to the early 2020s). Notes on the research overall: Samples from collaborators originated in the United States, Italy and Spain and spanned both the acute and convalescent phases of COVID-19. Samples came from the ongoing ImmuneRACE study (first 160 participants) plus 1,254 subjects from 6 global collaborators. Subjects who had been exposed to COVID-19, were actively infected with it, or had recovered from it provided the deeply sampled blood TCRbeta repertoires that made up the dataset. The material from the prospective study consisted of cDNA or gDNA derived from T cells, B-cell-depleted T cells, or PBMCs. Where HLA class I and class II types were available, the types were taken from metadata supplied by the sample provider, not from assay-based typing. The repertoires were made available in a free public database intended to serve as a resource for research on the immune response to SARS-CoV-2. The sample metadata nearly always contained a de-identified subject ID, COVID-19 status, age in years and sex. The paper as a whole reports these results and caveats: How much clinical and demographic metadata was included differed by source and by participant, and the metadata was provided uncurated.

Collaborating institutions collected whole blood in K2EDTA tubes following their own protocols. For TCRbeta analysis, collaborators shipped samples in one of three forms: frozen whole blood, isolated PBMCs, or DNA extracted from either of those sample types. The immunoSEQ Assay, a bias-controlled multiplex PCR, was used to amplify TCRbeta CDR3 regions from genomic DNA. Regarding the original processing steps: Within the assay, amplification of reference gene primers was used to estimate how many nucleated cells each sample contained. To quantify the absolute abundance of each unique TCRbeta CDR3 rearrangement, sequence reads were collapsed and filtered. For each sample, productive Simpson clonality was calculated as the square root of Simpson's diversity index across productive rearrangements. TCRdb took over this immuneACCESS table, retaining in-frame rearrangements with V and J assigned. Such tables are incomplete; in checked studies, under half of the missing clones stem from an unresolved V gene, and the remainder is unexplained. The V and J calls and the clone size are those of that table, but D and trimming were determined from the DNA. The sample data list approximately 200,000 clones, and approximately 86% of these were observed just once. The biggest ten clones account for roughly 2.8% of the sample.

CDR1 is given as WSHSY and CDR2 as SAAADI, both from the germline V gene. CDR3 length: 16 amino acids, cysteine to phenylalanine. Only the CDR3 DNA is retained, 48 bases long and in frame from the first base. V ends up 7 bases short and J 2 bases short, with an unmatched junction base count of 12. As to this clone: The specificity of this receptor is unknown. Qualities for individual bases were not recorded, and no much larger clone is one base off.

The origin of this receptor is a woman younger than 45 with active or convalescent COVID-19. The rearranged segments are TRBV10-2 and TRBJ2-3; the central 7 bases match TRBD2. Sequences were obtained from peripheral blood. CDR3 protein: CASTASGTASTDTQYF. The bases read TGCGCCAGCACAGCTAGCGGCACGGCGTCCACAGATACGCAGTATTTT.